This record concerns one TCR beta chain sequence. The antigen it binds to is not known. Base quality data are lacking; no much larger clone is found one base away. The healthy control group was made up of approximately 40 blood donors, and the Finnish Red Cross blood service supplied their buffy coats. All TCR-sequenced material derived from peripheral blood: patient blood samples and healthy donor buffy coats. Ficoll-Hypaque gradient centrifugation was used to isolate peripheral blood mononuclear cells. For the healthy controls, CD4+ cells were obtained from buffy coats by magnetic purification. Genomic DNA was extracted using the Gentra Puregene Cell and Tissue kit, and a Qubit 2.0 fluorometer was used to quantify it. This sample was taken from a study of STAT5B mutations in CD4+ large granular lymphocyte leukemia (dated by TCRdb to 2021 to 2024). A note on the overall study: Among healthy controls, the CDR3 'QG' motif was associated with a particular HLA allele. Flow cytometry performed on FACSCanto II or FACSVerse showed that the purified fractions had more than 95% purity among lymphocytes. The study compared the TCRbeta repertoires of patients with CD4+ T-cell large granular lymphocyte leukemia against those of healthy blood donors. The paper's findings and limits, for the study overall: CD4-sorted patient repertoires appeared more clonal than healthy CD4+ repertoires, and this difference persisted after removing the putative leukemic clones. TRBV06-family usage was enriched among the top patient clones (8/27) compared with healthy controls (2/35). Main leukemic clonotypes were private to each patient, although 25% to 30% appeared at low frequency in other patients' non-leukemic repertoires. The data were not HLA-matched, and the relatively small sample size could explain the higher clonality seen in CD4+ compared with CD8+ T-LGLL.

The CDR3 runs 12 amino acids, cysteine and phenylalanine included. Just CDR3 DNA is preserved here, 36 bases in frame from base 1. V is reduced by 7 bases and J by 4 bases, leaving a spacing of 10 bases between them. Reading the germline V gene (reference sequence) gives CDR1 MNHEY and CDR2 SMNVEV. The immunoSEQ assay at survey resolution was used to sequence TCRbeta rearrangements from genomic DNA. The study's own analysis went as follows. In the TCR sequencing data, the smallest productive clonotype frequency that could be detected was 2.59 x 10-5. Only productive TCRbeta rearrangements, defined as complete and in-frame sequences, were included in the analyses. Sample clonality was computed as Simpson clonality in the immunoSEQ Analyzer version 3.0. Based on frequency, clones were grouped as very rare, small, medium, large (1-20%) or hyperexpanded (>20%). Generation probabilities were estimated with OLGA 1.2.3, V-gene circos plots were made with VDJtools, specificities were searched in VDJdb, and CDR3 motifs were identified with GLIPH. TCRdb carries this immuneACCESS record with in-frame sequences only. Its versions omit some clonotypes, under half of them owing to an unresolved V gene in the studies checked, with the rest unexplained. From that table come the V and J calls and clone size; the DNA was used to work out D and trimming. The sample table records more than 25,000 clones; roughly 79% of these occur just once. The ten top clones hold around 0.33% of the sample.

This TCR was recovered from a human donor in good health. Here the chain combines TRBV27 and TRBJ1-2, with the D segment identity uncertain. Sequenced material: CD4+ T cells from blood buffy coats. The DNA is TGTGCCAGCACCCCCCCCCGCTATGGCTACACCTTC. This encodes CASTPPRYGYTF.